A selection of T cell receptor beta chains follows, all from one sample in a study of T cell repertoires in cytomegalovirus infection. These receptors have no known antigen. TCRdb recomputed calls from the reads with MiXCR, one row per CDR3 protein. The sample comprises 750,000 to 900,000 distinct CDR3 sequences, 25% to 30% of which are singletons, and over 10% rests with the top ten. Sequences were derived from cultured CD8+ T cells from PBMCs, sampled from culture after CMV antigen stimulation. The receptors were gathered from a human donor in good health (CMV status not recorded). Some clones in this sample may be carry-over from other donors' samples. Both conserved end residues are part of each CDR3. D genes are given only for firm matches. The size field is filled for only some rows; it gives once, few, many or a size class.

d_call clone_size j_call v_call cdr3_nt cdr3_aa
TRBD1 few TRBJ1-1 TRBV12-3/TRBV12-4 TGTGCCAGCAGTTTAGCGGGGGACAGAGAAGCTTTCTTT CASSLAGDREAFF
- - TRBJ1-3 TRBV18 TGTGCCAGCTCACCCTCCGACACTAGGAGCACCATATATTTT CASSPSDTRSTIYF
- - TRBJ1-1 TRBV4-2 TGTGCCACCGGGACGAGGACGGACGTGAACACTGAAGCTTTCTTT CATGTRTDVNTEAFF
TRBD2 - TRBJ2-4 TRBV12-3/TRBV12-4 TGTGCCAGCAGTCCTAGCGGGGGTAGGAGAAACATTCAGTACTTC CASSPSGGRRNIQYF
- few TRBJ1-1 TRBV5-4 TGTGCCAGCAGCCCAACAGGGTACACTGAAGCTTTCTTT CASSPTGYTEAFF
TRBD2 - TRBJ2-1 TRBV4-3 TGCGCCAGCAGCCAATCTAGCGGGGGAGGTGAGCAGTTCTTC CASSQSSGGGEQFF
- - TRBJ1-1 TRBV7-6 TGTGCCAGCAGGCCCTGGGGTCCCACTGATGCTTTCTTT CASRPWGPTDAFF
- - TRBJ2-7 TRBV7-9 TGTGCCAGCAGCTTAACCGACGGGTACGAGCAGTACTTC CASSLTDGYEQYF
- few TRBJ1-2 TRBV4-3 TGCGCCAGCAGCCCCCTGGGGGGGTCCCTTAACTATGGCTACACCTTC CASSPLGGSLNYGYTF
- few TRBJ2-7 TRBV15 TGTGCCACCACCCCTGGAGCAGGGGCGAACGAGCAGTACTTC CATTPGAGANEQYF
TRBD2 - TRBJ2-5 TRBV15 TGTGCCACCAGCCTTTCGCGGGGGGTCCAAGAGACCCAGTACTTC CATSLSRGVQETQYF
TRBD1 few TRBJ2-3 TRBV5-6 TGTGCCAGCAGCTCCGGACAGGAAGGATCAGATACGCAGTATTTT CASSSGQEGSDTQYF
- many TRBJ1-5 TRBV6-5 TGTGCCAGCAGTTACTCCGCAGGTCAGCCCCAGCATTTT CASSYSAGQPQHF
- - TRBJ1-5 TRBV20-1 TGCAGTGCTAGGGGGTGGAAAAATCAGCCCCAGCATTTT CSARGWKNQPQHF
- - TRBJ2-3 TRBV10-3 TGTGCCATCAGTGAGTCAGGGCTCTCTAGCACAGATACGCAGTATTTT CAISESGLSSTDTQYF
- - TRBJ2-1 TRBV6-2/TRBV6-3 TGTGCCAGCAGTTACTCAACTATGGACCTAGGCGGGAATGAGCAGTTCTTC CASSYSTMDLGGNEQFF
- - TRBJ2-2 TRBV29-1 TGCAGCGCCTACACCGGGGAGCTGTTTTTT CSAYTGELFF
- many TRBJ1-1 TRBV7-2 TGTGCCAGCAGCCAATCGGACGGAAACACTGAAGCTTTCTTT CASSQSDGNTEAFF
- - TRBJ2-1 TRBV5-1 TGCGCCAGCAGCTTGGAGAGCCGGGCCGTTGGTTCCTACAATGAGCAGTTCTTC CASSLESRAVGSYNEQFF
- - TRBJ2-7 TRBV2 TGTGCCAGCAGCGAACACCTTACACAGGGACCTCCTACGATGCAGTACTTC CASSEHLTQGPPTMQYF
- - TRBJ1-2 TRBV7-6 TGTGCCAGCAGCCCCACCTCCGTTGCTCACTATGGCTACACCTTC CASSPTSVAHYGYTF
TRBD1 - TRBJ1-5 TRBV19 TGTGCCAGTAGTATAAGGCGGACAGGGAGTTATAGCAATCAGCCCCAGCATTTT CASSIRRTGSYSNQPQHF
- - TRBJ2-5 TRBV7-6 TGTGCCAGCAGCCCCCCGCAGGGTCGAGAGACCCAGTACTTC CASSPPQGRETQYF
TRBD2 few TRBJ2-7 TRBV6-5 TGTGCCAGCAGTTACACCGGGGGGACGGAGCAGTACTTC CASSYTGGTEQYF
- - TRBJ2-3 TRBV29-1 TGCAGCGTTCTGGGGGATACGCAGTATTTT CSVLGDTQYF
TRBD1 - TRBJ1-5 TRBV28 TGTGCCATAGGACAGGGACATGGAGGCAATCAGCCCCAGCATTTT CAIGQGHGGNQPQHF
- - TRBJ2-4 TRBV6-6 TGTGCCAGCAGTTACTCACAGCTACAAGCCAAAAACATTCAGTACTTC CASSYSQLQAKNIQYF
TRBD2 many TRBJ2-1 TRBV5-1 TGCGCCAGCAGCTTGGCTCAGAGCGGGGGGGCCGATGAGCAGTTCTTC CASSLAQSGGADEQFF
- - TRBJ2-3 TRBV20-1 TGCAGTGCTATAGGTCTAGCTACAGATACGCAGTATTTT CSAIGLATDTQYF
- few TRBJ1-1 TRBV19 TGTGCCAGTAGTATAAACAGGAACACTGAAGCTTTCTTT CASSINRNTEAFF
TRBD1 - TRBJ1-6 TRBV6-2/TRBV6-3 TGTGCCAGCAGCCTAATCGAGACAGGGTCTTCACCCCTCCACTTT CASSLIETGSSPLHF
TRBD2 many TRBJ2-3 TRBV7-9 TGTGCCAGCAGCTTAAAACAGACTAGCGGGGGGGGCCCAGATACGCAGTATTTT CASSLKQTSGGGPDTQYF
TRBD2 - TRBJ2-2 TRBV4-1 TGCGCCAGCAGCCGAATACTAGCGGGGGACTTCAACACCGGGGAGCTGTTTTTT CASSRILAGDFNTGELFF
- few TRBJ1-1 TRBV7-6 TGTGCCAGCAGCTTATTAGGTAACGCTGAAGCTTTCTTT CASSLLGNAEAFF
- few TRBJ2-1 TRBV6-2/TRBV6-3 TGTGCCAGCAGTTATAGACCCGGGGAGCAGTTCTTC CASSYRPGEQFF
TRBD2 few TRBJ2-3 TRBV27 TGTGCCAGCACCCGGGGGGGCTCGAATACGCAGTATTTT CASTRGGSNTQYF
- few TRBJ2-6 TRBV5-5 TGTGCCAGCCGAAGTGACCTTTTTGGGGCCAACGTCCTGACTTTC CASRSDLFGANVLTF
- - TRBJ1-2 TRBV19 TGTGCCAGTAGTATAGGATTTCAGGGAGCGAACTATGGCTACACCTTC CASSIGFQGANYGYTF
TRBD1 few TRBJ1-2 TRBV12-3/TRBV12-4 TGTGCCAGCAGTTTAGACTCCTACCGGGACAGGAACTTC CASSLDSYRDRNF
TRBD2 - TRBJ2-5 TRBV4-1 TGCGCCAGCAGTATACTAGCGGGGGAGGAGACCCAGTACTTC CASSILAGEETQYF
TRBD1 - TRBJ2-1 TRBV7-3 TGTGCCAGCAGCCCGACAGGGATCTCCTACAATGAGCAGTTCTTC CASSPTGISYNEQFF
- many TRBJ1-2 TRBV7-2 TGTGCCAGCAGCTTAGGAATACAGGGTGGCTATGGCTACACCTTC CASSLGIQGGYGYTF
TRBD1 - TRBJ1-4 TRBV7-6 TGTGCCAGCAGCGCGACACAGGGGGCGTATAATGAAAAACTGTTTTTT CASSATQGAYNEKLFF
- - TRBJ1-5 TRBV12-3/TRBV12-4 TGTGCCAGCAGTTTCGGGCCTAACAATCAGCCCCAGCATTTT CASSFGPNNQPQHF
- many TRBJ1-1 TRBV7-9 TGTGCCAGCAGCTCCCGAGGAGGGAACACTGAAGCTTTCTTT CASSSRGGNTEAFF
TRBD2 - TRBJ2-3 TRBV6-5 TGTGCCAGCAGATTTAGCGGGGTAGCAACAGATACGCAGTATTTT CASRFSGVATDTQYF
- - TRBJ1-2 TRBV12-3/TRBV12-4 TGTGCCAGCAGTTTATCGGCAGGCAGGGACTATGGCTACACCTTC CASSLSAGRDYGYTF
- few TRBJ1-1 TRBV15 TGTGCCACCAGCGCAGATCCTATGAACACTGAAGCTTTCTTT CATSADPMNTEAFF
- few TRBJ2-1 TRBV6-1 TGTGCCAGCAGTGAATACTCCCCCTCCTACAATGAGCAGTTCTTC CASSEYSPSYNEQFF
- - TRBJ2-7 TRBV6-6 TGTGCCAGCAGGGAGGGACTGTCCTACGAGCAGTACTTC CASREGLSYEQYF
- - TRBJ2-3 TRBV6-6 TGTGCCAGCAGTTACCCCACCGCAGGGTCTGGCACAGATACGCAGTATTTT CASSYPTAGSGTDTQYF
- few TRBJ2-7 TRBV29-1 TGCAGCGTTGAAGTGGAGGGGATCAACTCCTACGAGCAGTACTTC CSVEVEGINSYEQYF
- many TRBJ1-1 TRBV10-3 TGTGCCATCAGGGTCGATACAGGTCGTTCCACTGAAGCTTTCTTT CAIRVDTGRSTEAFF
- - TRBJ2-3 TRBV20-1 TGCAGTGCTAGCGGGATGCACGCAAACACAGATACGCAGTATTTT CSASGMHANTDTQYF
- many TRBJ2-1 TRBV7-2 TGTGCCAGCAGCTTAGGGGCCGGGCCCCCCCACAATGAGCAGTTCTTC CASSLGAGPPHNEQFF